This T cell receptor (beta chain) was identified in a study of early T cells in non-severe SARS-CoV-2 infection. The overall study: Bulk RNA isolated from unsorted whole blood underwent sequencing; chains were not paired.

Study-level points and caveats: Sequences matched to VDJdb favored anti-spike CD8 responses, while private and CD4 specificities were missed.

The CDR3 spans 13 residues. Germline CDR1 reads ENHRY; CDR2 reads SYGVKD. V lost 6 bases, J lost 3 bases, and 12 bases lay in between. This clonotype was seen repeatedly, ten times or more. Its cognate antigen is unknown. Individual cDNA molecules received unique molecular identifiers during library preparation. MiXCR was run by TCRdb on the 5' RACE reads, yielding one entry per CDR3 protein. Of 32,000 or so distinct CDR3 sequences in the sample, under 6% were seen once. This TCR was recovered from an adult who was a healthcare worker with PCR-confirmed SARS-CoV-2 infection or an uninfected control (not recorded which). Sequenced: whole blood. The chain couples TRBV10-3 to TRBJ2-7; a weak D match, TRBD1 (6 bases). DNA of the CDR3: TGTGCCATCAGCGAACAGGGATACTACGAGCAGTACTTC. This translates into CAISEQGYYEQYF.